Following are 16 T cell receptor beta chains from one sample sequenced in a study of OX40 agonist ivuxolimab in advanced cancers. Clones were sequenced by immunoSEQ multiplex PCR, and TCRdb holds only the in-frame ones, with some missing. The sample records roughly 23,000 clones, approximately 86% being singletons. Material: CD4+ or CD8+ T cells sorted from blood, obtained in a trial of the OX40 agonist ivuxolimab. All receptors come from an adult with an advanced solid tumor such as melanoma, head and neck, liver or kidney cancer.

This clone came up a few times. This chain links TRBV7-8 with TRBJ1-1, with D unresolved. CDR1 is SGHVS, CDR2 FQNEAQ, per germline. V was cut by 1 base and J by 0 bases, with 9 bases left in between. The CDR3 covers 15 residues. DNA of the CDR3: TGTGCCAGCAGCTTAGGGTTCGCAATGAACACTGAAGCTTTCTTT. Translating it yields CASSLGFAMNTEAFF.

The chain links TRBV5-6 to TRBJ2-7; 7 bases align to TRBD1. There are 14 residues in the CDR3. J was trimmed by 2 bases and V by 4 bases; bases with no gene match: 6. Germline assignment: CDR1 SGHDT and CDR2 YYEEEE. The CDR3 DNA sequence: TGTGCCAGCAGCATCGGGACAGCTACCTACGAGCAGTACTTC. Its protein is CASSIGTATYEQYF. The variable domain in full, with the rest retrieved from reference TRBV5-6 and TRBJ2-7, is DAGVTQSPTHLIKTRGQQVTLRCSPKSGHDTVSWYQQALGQGPQFIFQYYEEEERQRGNFPDRFSGHQFPNYSSELNVNALLLGDSALYLCASSIGTATYEQYFGPGTRLTVT.

The V call is TRBV5-1, the J call TRBJ2-7; no definite D call. CDR1 and CDR2 (germline): SGHRS, YFSETQ. This CDR3 has 14 residues. Between the trimmed V and J ends, which lost 0 bases and 3 bases, there was a span of 10 bases. The CDR3 nucleotides read TGCGCCAGCAGCTTGGGGCCGAATAGCTACGAGCAGTACTTC. This gives the protein CASSLGPNSYEQYF.

CDR3: CASSWGQGYGYTF. CDR3 DNA sequence: TGTGCCAGCAGTTGGGGACAGGGCTATGGCTACACCTTC. The gene calls are TRBV27 and TRBJ1-2; 9 nucleotides agree with TRBD1. Germline V gene lookup returns CDR1 MNHEY and CDR2 SMNVEV (reference sequence). The CDR3 loop spans 13 amino acids. The J segment lost 4 bases and the V segment lost 4 bases, leaving 1 base of the junction unmatched.

This chain uses TRBV30 with TRBJ2-7; D could derive from TRBD1 or TRBD2 (5 bases each). The CDR3 totals 12 residues. Germline CDR1 is GTSNPN and CDR2 is SVGIG (reference sequence). V lost 5 bases and J 4 bases, leaving 12 bases between the germline ends. Here the CDR3 reads CAWGDRGYEQYF. The CDR3 region has the DNA TGTGCCTGGGGGGACCGTGGGTACGAGCAGTACTTC. Full variable domain (missing parts from reference TRBV30 and TRBJ2-7): SQTIHQWPATLVQPVGSPLSLECTVEGTSNPNLYWYRQAAGRGLQLLFYSVGIGQISSEVPQNLSASRPQDRQFILSSKKLLLSDSGFYLCAWGDRGYEQYFGPGTRLTVT.

The J gene is TRBJ1-5, the V gene TRBV9; D perhaps matches TRBD1 (6 bases). V gave up 3 bases and J gave up 7 bases, with 14 bases separating them. The CDR3 runs 14 residues. Germline V gene data show CDR1 as SGDLS and CDR2 as YYNGEE. The CDR3, as DNA: TGTGCCAGCAGCGAGGGGGTGGGGGAGCAGCCCCAGCATTTT. The encoded protein is CASSEGVGEQPQHF.

The chain combines TRBV9 with TRBJ2-1, with D possibly TRBD2 on 6 matching bases. Germline V lookup: CDR1 SGDLS, CDR2 YYNGEE. The CDR3 extends over 15 amino acids. V was trimmed by 0 bases and J by 6 bases, leaving 13 bases between them. Here the CDR3 reads CASSVGILATNEQFF. The CDR3 bases are TGTGCCAGCAGCGTAGGGATTCTAGCGACCAATGAGCAGTTCTTC.

The chain links TRBV2 to TRBJ2-3; 10 bases align to TRBD1. Germline assignment: CDR1 SNHLY and CDR2 FYNNEI. This CDR3 spans 14 amino acids. After removal of 7 bases from V and 6 bases from J, the junction contained 7 bases not matched to a gene. Written as DNA, the CDR3 is TGTGCCAGCACCGGGACAGGGGAGAGGGATACGCAGTATTTT. It yields the protein CASTGTGERDTQYF.

This chain joins TRBV5-1 and TRBJ2-1; 9 bases map to TRBD2. CDR1 SGHRS and CDR2 YFSETQ come from the germline V gene. This CDR3 has 15 residues. V dropped 3 bases and J dropped 7; count of bases not matched to a gene: 8. The CDR3 coding sequence is TGCGCCAGCAGCTCCTCCGGACTAGCGAGGAATGAGCAGTTCTTC. Encoded protein: CASSSSGLARNEQFF.

This clone is labeled medium-sized. V and J are TRBV7-9 and TRBJ1-2, with 7 bases matching TRBD1. This CDR3 spans 14 amino acids. V gave up 7 bases and J gave up 4 bases; unmatched junction bases: 9. Germline assignment: CDR1 SEHNR and CDR2 FQNEAQ (reference sequence). Here the CDR3 reads CASTPPRDSYGYTF. The CDR3 DNA sequence: TGTGCCAGCACCCCCCCCCGGGACAGCTATGGCTACACCTTC.

This sequence joins TRBV11-3 and TRBJ2-7, with D perhaps TRBD1 (5 bases). Germline-derived CDR1 and CDR2 are SGHNT and YENEEA. The CDR3 totals 13 residues. Trimming took off 1 base at V and 3 bases at J, with 7 bases between the two ends. The CDR3 DNA follows: TGTGCCAGCAGCTTAGCGCAGGGCTACGAGCAGTACTTC. Translating gives CASSLAQGYEQYF.

The chain uses TRBV7-9 and TRBJ2-1, with unresolved D. Germline CDR1 and CDR2: SEHNR and FQNEAQ (reference sequence). V shed 7 bases and J shed 7 bases, with 17 bases lying between them. CDR3 length: 14 residues. The DNA of the CDR3 is TGTGCCAGCATTTCGTTGGCGGTAGGGAATGAGCAGTTCTTC. Protein product: CASISLAVGNEQFF.

The V call is TRBV6-5, the J call TRBJ2-7; 7 nucleotides match TRBD2. V was pared by 3 bases and J by 4 bases, with 6 bases of the junction left unmatched. Germline V lookup: CDR1 MNHEY, CDR2 SVGAGI. This CDR3 spans 14 amino acids. CDR3 residues: CASSYGGGRYEQYF. The CDR3 nucleotides are TGTGCCAGCAGTTATGGCGGGGGTCGGTACGAGCAGTACTTC.

The rearrangement uses TRBV28 and TRBJ1-4; D unclear. Germline CDR1 MDHEN, CDR2 SYDVKM. This CDR3 is built from 15 residues. V shed 2 bases and J shed 2 bases, with 9 bases lying between them. The CDR3 bases are TGTGCCAGCAGTTTAGATCCGGGGACTAATGAAAAACTGTTTTTT. Its translation: CASSLDPGTNEKLFF.

This clone appeared a few times. The chain joins TRBV2 to TRBJ2-5, with 7 bases identical to TRBD2. The trim removed 7 bases at V and 5 bases at J, leaving 13 bases unmatched. The CDR3 covers 15 residues. Germline V CDR1 and CDR2: SNHLY, FYNNEI. This CDR3 is CASTSQVGGSETQYF. CDR3 in DNA: TGTGCCAGCACCTCTCAGGTGGGCGGGAGTGAGACCCAGTACTTC.

The CDR3 coding sequence is TGTGCCAGCAGTTACCGGACTACCGGGGAGCTGTTTTTT. Its protein is CASSYRTTGELFF. The chain has TRBV6-5 and TRBJ2-2; tentative D call: TRBD2 (5 bases). The CDR3 is made up of 13 amino acids. Germline CDR1 is MNHEY and CDR2 is SVGAGI. With 2 bases removed from V and 5 bases from J, the gap between germline ends came to 6 bases.